This paragraph reports one T cell receptor beta chain. TCRdb's copy holds only in-frame clones and misses some; the assay was immunoSEQ multiplex PCR. Counted here are fewer than 300,000 clones, around four fifths occurring once; the ten biggest clones make up around 2.5%. The record originates from a study of blood T cell repertoires in COVID-19. CDR3 length: 15 residues. Germline V gene sequence: CDR1 LGHDT, CDR2 YNNKEL (reference sequence). Trimming cost V 4 bases and J 6 bases; bases outside gene matches: 6. Material for sequencing was peripheral blood. This chain joins TRBV3-1 (or the pseudogene TRBV3-2) and TRBJ2-3, with TRBD2 matching over 11 bases. The receptor's source is a woman in her 70s with active or convalescent COVID-19. The CDR3 spells CASSPLAGGTDTQYF. CDR3 nucleotide sequence: TGTGCCAGCAGCCCCCTAGCGGGGGGAACGGATACGCAGTATTTT.